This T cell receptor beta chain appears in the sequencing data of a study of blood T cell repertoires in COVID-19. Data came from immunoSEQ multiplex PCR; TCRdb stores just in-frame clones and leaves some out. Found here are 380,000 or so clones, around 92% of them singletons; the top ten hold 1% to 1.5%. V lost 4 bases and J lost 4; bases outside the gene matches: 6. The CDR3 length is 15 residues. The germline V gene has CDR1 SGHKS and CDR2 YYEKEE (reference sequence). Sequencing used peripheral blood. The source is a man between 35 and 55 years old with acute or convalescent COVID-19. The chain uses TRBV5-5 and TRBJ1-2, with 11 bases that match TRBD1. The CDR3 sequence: CASSPDRGRGYGYTF. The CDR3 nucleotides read TGTGCCAGCAGCCCGGACAGGGGGCGAGGCTATGGCTACACCTTC. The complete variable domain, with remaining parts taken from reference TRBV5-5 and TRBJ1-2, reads DAGVTQSPTHLIKTRGQQVTLRCSPISGHKSVSWYQQVLGQGPQFIFQYYEKEERGRGNFPDRFSARQFPNYSSELNVNALLLGDSALYLCASSPDRGRGYGYTFGSGTRLTVV.